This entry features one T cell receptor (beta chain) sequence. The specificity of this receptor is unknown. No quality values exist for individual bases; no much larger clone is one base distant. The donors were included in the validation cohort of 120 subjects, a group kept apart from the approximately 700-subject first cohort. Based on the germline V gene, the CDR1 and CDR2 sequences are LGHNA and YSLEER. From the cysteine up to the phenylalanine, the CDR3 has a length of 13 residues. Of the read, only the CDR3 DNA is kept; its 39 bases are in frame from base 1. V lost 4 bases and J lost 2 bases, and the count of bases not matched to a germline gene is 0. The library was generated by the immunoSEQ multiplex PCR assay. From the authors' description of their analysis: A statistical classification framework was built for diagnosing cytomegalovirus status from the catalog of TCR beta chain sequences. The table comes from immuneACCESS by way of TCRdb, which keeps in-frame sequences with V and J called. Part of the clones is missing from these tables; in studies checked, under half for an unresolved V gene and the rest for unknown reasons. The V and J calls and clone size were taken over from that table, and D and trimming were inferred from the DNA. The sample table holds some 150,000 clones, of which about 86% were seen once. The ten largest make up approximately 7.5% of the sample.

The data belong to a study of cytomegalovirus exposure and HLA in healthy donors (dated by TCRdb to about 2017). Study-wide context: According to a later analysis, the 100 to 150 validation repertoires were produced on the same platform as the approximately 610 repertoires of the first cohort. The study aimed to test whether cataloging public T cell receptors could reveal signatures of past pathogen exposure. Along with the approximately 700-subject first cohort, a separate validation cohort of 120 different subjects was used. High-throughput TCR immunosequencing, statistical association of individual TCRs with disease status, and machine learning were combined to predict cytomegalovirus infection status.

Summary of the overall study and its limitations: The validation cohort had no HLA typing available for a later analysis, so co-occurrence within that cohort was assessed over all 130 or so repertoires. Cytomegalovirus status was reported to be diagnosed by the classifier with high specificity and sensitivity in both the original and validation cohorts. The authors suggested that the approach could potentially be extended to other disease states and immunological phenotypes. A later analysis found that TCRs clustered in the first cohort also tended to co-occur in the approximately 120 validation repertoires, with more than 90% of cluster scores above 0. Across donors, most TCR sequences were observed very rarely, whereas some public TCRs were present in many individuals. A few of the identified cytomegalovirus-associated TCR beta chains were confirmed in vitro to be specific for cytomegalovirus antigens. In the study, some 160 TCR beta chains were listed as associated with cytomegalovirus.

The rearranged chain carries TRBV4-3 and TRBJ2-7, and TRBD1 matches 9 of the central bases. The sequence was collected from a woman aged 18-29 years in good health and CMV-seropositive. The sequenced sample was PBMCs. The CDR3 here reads CASSRQGAYEQYF. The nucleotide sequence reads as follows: TGCGCCAGCAGCCGACAGGGGGCCTACGAGCAGTACTTC.